The present T cell receptor (beta chain) was sequenced within a study of T cells in Graves' hyperthyroidism and ophthalmopathy. The CDR3 has 15 amino acids. Between the trimmed V and J ends, which lost 8 bases and 5 bases, there was a span of 22 bases. Germline V gene sequence: CDR1 SGHVS, CDR2 FNYEAQ. Amplified TCR beta CDR3 regions came from RNA transcripts. First-round RT-PCR targeting the TCR CDR3 was performed with the HTBI primer set. One entry per CDR3 protein, called by TCRdb with MiXCR from the multiplex PCR reads. The sample records 500,000 to 800,000 distinct CDR3 sequences, 45% being singletons.

The receptor comes from an adult man with Graves' disease, either hyperthyroidism or ophthalmopathy (not recorded which). This chain connects TRBV7-6 to TRBJ2-7, with D possibly matching TRBD1 (6 bases). Sample: peripheral blood or thyroid tissue (not recorded which). The CDR3 here is CASSPRGQGLDEQYF. The CDR3 nucleotides read TGTGCCAGCTCACCACGGGGACAAGGGTTGGACGAGCAGTACTTC.